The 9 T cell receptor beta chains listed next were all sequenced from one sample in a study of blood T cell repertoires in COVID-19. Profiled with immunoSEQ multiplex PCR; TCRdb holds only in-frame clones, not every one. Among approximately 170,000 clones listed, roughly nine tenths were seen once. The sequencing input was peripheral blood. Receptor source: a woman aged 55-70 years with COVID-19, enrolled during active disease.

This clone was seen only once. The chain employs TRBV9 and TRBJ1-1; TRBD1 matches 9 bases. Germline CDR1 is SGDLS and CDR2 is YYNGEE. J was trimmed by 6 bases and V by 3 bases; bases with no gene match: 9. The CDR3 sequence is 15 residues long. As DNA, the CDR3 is TGTGCCAGCAGCGCCGGGACGGACAGGGGAGCTGAAGCTTTCTTT. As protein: CASSAGTDRGAEAFF.

The CDR3 nucleotides read TGTGCCAGCAGCCCCCGGAGGATGAACTACGAGCAGTACTTC. It translates to CASSPRRMNYEQYF. This chain joins TRBV7-2 and TRBJ2-7; the D gene is possibly TRBD2 (5 bases). The CDR3 runs to 14 residues. Per the germline V gene, CDR1 is SGHTA and CDR2 is FQGNSA. The V and J ends lost 5 bases and 3 bases respectively, with 14 bases between them.

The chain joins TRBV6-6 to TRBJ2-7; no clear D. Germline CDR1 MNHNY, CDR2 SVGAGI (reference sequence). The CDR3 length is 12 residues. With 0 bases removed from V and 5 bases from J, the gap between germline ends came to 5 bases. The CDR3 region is CASSYSNNEQYF. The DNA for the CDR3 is TGTGCCAGCAGTTACTCGAACAACGAGCAGTACTTC.

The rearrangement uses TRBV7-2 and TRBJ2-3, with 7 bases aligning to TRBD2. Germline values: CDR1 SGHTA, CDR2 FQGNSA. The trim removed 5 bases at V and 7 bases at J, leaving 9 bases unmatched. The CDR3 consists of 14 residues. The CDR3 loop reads CASSDTIAGYTQYF. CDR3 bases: TGTGCCAGCAGCGACACGATAGCGGGTTATACGCAGTATTTT. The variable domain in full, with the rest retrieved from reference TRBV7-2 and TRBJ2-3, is GAGVSQSPSNKVTEKGKDVELRCDPISGHTALYWYRQSLGQGLEFLIYFQGNSAPDKSGLPSDRFSAERTGGSVSTLTIQRTQQEDSAVYLCASSDTIAGYTQYFGPGTRLTVL.

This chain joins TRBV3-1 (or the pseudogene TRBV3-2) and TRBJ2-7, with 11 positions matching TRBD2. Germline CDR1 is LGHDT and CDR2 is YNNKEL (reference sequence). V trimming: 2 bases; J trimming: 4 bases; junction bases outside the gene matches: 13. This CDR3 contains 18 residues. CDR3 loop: CASSQPNTGTSGYYEQYF. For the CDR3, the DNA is TGTGCCAGCAGCCAACCCAACACCGGGACTAGCGGTTATTACGAGCAGTACTTC.

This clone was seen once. This chain's CDR3 is CASSLGDREKETQYF. CDR3 DNA sequence: TGTGCCAGCAGCTTAGGGGACAGGGAAAAAGAGACCCAGTACTTC. The chain uses TRBV11-3 and TRBJ2-5; 9 bases line up with TRBD1. Germline CDR1 is SGHNT and CDR2 is YENEEA. The CDR3 runs to 15 residues. V trimming: 1 base; J trimming: 3 bases; junction bases outside the gene matches: 3.

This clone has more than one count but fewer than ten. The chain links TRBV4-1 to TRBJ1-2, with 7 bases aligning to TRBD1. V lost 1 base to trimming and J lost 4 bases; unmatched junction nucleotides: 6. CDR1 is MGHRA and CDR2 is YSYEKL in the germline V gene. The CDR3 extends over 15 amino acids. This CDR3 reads CASSQGTGNLYGYTF. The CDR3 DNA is TGCGCCAGCAGCCAAGGGACAGGAAACCTCTATGGCTACACCTTC.

The CDR3, as DNA: TGCAGCGTTGAAGAACAGGGGAGGCGTGGCTACACCTTC. Amino acids: CSVEEQGRRGYTF. V is TRBV29-1 and J is TRBJ1-2; 7 bases are shared with TRBD1. V dropped 0 bases and J dropped 7; count of bases not matched to a gene: 5. This CDR3 region has 13 residues. The germline gives CDR1 SQVTM, CDR2 ANQGSEA.

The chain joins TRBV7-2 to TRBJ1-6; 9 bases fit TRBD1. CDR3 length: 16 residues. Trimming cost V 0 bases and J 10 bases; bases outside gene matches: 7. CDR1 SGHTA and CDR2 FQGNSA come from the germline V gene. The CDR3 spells CASSLAGTGRNSPLHF. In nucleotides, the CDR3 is TGTGCCAGCAGCTTAGCCGGGACAGGGAGGAACTCACCCCTCCACTTT.